This entry features one T cell receptor beta chain sequence. The target antigen is unknown. Trimming cost V 5 bases and J 4 bases, with 14 bases left between them. Germline-derived CDR1 and CDR2 are SGHVS and FNYEAQ. This CDR3 is built from 14 residues. This sample was included in a study of T-cell memory formation after mild COVID-19. Study-level information: In these data, TCR clusters were largely donor specific. Findings and caveats of the study: Day 37-peaking second-wave clones had unconfirmed SARS-CoV-2 specificity.

TCRdb fed the 5' RACE reads into MiXCR, producing one record per CDR3 protein. Among 450,000 to 650,000 distinct CDR3 sequences listed, approximately 18% were seen once. This chain uses TRBV7-6 with TRBJ2-5; the D gene is possibly TRBD2 (5 bases). The sequenced sample was PBMCs or a T cell subset sorted from them (not recorded which). The sequence derives from an adult woman who had mild COVID-19 (a few samples of this study predate the infection). Cell type and time point are not known. Here the CDR3 DNA reads TGTGCCAGCAGCCGTCGGACTTGGCGAGAGACCCAGTACTTC. This sequence encodes CASSRRTWRETQYF.